These 24 T cell receptor beta chains originate from one sample sequenced in a study of blood T cell repertoires in COVID-19. The method was immunoSEQ multiplex PCR; TCRdb's version includes in-frame clones alone and lacks a portion of them. The sample gives over 45,000 clones, 90% to 95% of which show up once; 3.9% is in the top ten. The sequenced sample was peripheral blood. The source of these receptors is a man aged 45-65 years with acute or convalescent COVID-19.

The chain is built from TRBV19 and TRBJ2-7, with a possible D match to TRBD2 (6 bases). V lost 5 bases to trimming and J lost 3 bases, with 14 bases between them. This CDR3 is built from 14 residues. Per the germline V gene, CDR1 is LNHDA and CDR2 is SQIVND (reference sequence). The CDR3 DNA sequence: TGTGCCAGTAGTCCCGGGACTCTTCGCTACGAGCAGTACTTC. This gives the protein CASSPGTLRYEQYF.

The chain is built from TRBV2 and TRBJ1-1; 8 nucleotides agree with TRBD1. Per the germline V gene, CDR1 is SNHLY and CDR2 is FYNNEI. V dropped 3 bases and J dropped 4; count of bases not matched to a gene: 4. The CDR3 consists of 14 residues. This chain's CDR3 is CASSEQGAITEAFF. In nucleotides, the CDR3 is TGTGCCAGCAGTGAGCAGGGGGCTATCACTGAAGCTTTCTTT.

The V call is TRBV10-2, the J call TRBJ1-1, with 7 bases fitting TRBD1. Germline assignment: CDR1 WSHSY and CDR2 SAAADI. The ends lost 3 bases at V and 1 base at J; junction bases unmatched: 5. The CDR3 consists of 15 residues. In nucleotides, the CDR3 is TGCGCCAGCAGTGACGGGAGACAGGGGAACACTGAAGCTTTCTTT. Residues: CASSDGRQGNTEAFF.

The rearrangement uses TRBV4-3 and TRBJ2-3; 12 nucleotides match TRBD2. The V and J ends lost 1 base and 5 bases, in that order; junction bases with no gene match: 1. Looked up from germline, CDR1 is LGHNA and CDR2 is YSLEER. The CDR3 covers 15 residues. The CDR3 reads CASSQGGLAGDTQYF. Here the CDR3 DNA reads TGCGCCAGCAGCCAAGGGGGACTAGCGGGAGATACGCAGTATTTT.

The chain joins TRBV27 to TRBJ2-3, with 8 positions matching TRBD1. This CDR3 has 16 residues. The germline CDR1 and CDR2 sequences are MNHEY and SMNVEV (reference sequence). J gave up 3 bases and V 5 bases, and 10 bases lay outside the gene matches. In nucleotides, the CDR3 is TGTGCCAGCAGTCCCCCTCTGTGGACAGGGACAGATACGCAGTATTTT. The encoded protein is CASSPPLWTGTDTQYF.

The chain couples TRBV12-3 or TRBV12-4 to TRBJ2-7, with D perhaps TRBD2 (6 bases). This CDR3 spans 13 amino acids. The V gene lost 8 bases and the J gene lost 4 bases, with 15 bases spanning the gap. Here the CDR3 reads CASGKGLAYEQYF. The CDR3 bases are TGTGCCAGCGGGAAGGGGCTAGCGTACGAGCAGTACTTC.

The CDR3 sequence: CASSPLTTGNEQFF. In DNA form, the CDR3 reads TGTGCCAGCAGCCCTCTGACGACGGGGAATGAGCAGTTCTTC. The rearrangement joins TRBV3-1 (or the pseudogene TRBV3-2) to TRBJ2-1, with TRBD2 as a possible D gene (5 bases). V was pared by 4 bases and J by 7 bases, with 14 bases between. CDR1 and CDR2 from the germline V gene are LGHDT and YNNKEL (reference sequence). The CDR3 length is 14 residues.

The gene calls are TRBV24-1 and TRBJ1-5; maybe TRBD1 (5 bases). With 8 bases removed from V and 4 bases from J, the gap between germline ends came to 14 bases. The CDR3 loop spans 14 amino acids. The germline V gene encodes CDR1 KGHDR and CDR2 SFDVKD. CDR3 in DNA: TGTGCCACCAAAGCAGGGTTGTCGAATCAGCCCCAGCATTTT. This sequence encodes CATKAGLSNQPQHF.

In this sample, this clone turned up once. The chain joins TRBV4-3 to TRBJ2-3, with 7 bases fitting TRBD2. V dropped 0 bases and J dropped 2; count of bases not matched to a gene: 5. Germline V gene data show CDR1 as LGHNA and CDR2 as YSLEER. There are 16 residues in the CDR3. The CDR3 DNA reads as TGCGCCAGCAGCCAAGATAGCGGGTCCACCACAGATACGCAGTATTTT. It translates to CASSQDSGSTTDTQYF.

The chain is built from TRBV7-6 and TRBJ2-5; 8 positions match TRBD2. Germline assignment: CDR1 SGHVS and CDR2 FNYEAQ. V lost 5 bases to trimming and J lost 5 bases; unmatched junction nucleotides: 13. This CDR3 region has 16 residues. The CDR3 region has the DNA TGTGCCAGCAGCCTCGCCTGGGGACTAGTTGGCGAGACCCAGTACTTC. The encoded protein is CASSLAWGLVGETQYF.

This clone was seen only once. The V call is TRBV7-2, the J call TRBJ2-5; D gene ambiguous. Trimming stripped 1 base from V and 5 bases from J, with 14 bases between. Germline values: CDR1 SGHTA, CDR2 FQGNSA. The CDR3 extends over 15 amino acids. The DNA for the CDR3 is TGTGCCAGCAGCTTAGGGGCAGATAATTGGGAGACCCAGTACTTC. Protein product: CASSLGADNWETQYF.

The rearrangement joins TRBV2 to TRBJ2-4; a weak D match, TRBD2 (5 bases). The CDR3 has 11 amino acids. V lost 6 bases, J lost 8 bases, and 8 bases lay in between. Per germline, CDR1 SNHLY and CDR2 FYNNEI. CDR3 sequence reads: CASSTRDIQYF. The CDR3 DNA reads as TGTGCCAGCAGCACGAGGGACATTCAGTACTTC. Full variable domain (remainder filled in from reference TRBV2 and TRBJ2-4): EPEVTQTPSHQVTQMGQEVILRCVPISNHLYFYWYRQILGQKVEFLVSFYNNEISEKSEIFDDQFSVERPDGSNFTLKIRSTKLEDSAMYFCASSTRDIQYFGAGTRLSVL.

The chain carries TRBV12-3 or TRBV12-4 and TRBJ1-5; D is ambiguous. Trimming removed 3 bases at V and 0 bases at J, with 3 bases between. CDR3 length equals 13 residues. CDR3 DNA sequence: TGTGCCAGCAGTTTTAGTAGCAATCAGCCCCAGCATTTT. Encoded protein: CASSFSSNQPQHF.

The rearrangement joins TRBV6-4 to TRBJ2-3, with a tentative D call TRBD2 (6 bases). Germline V gene lookup returns CDR1 MRHNA and CDR2 SNTAGT. The length of the CDR3 is 14 residues. V was cut by 3 bases and J by 2 bases, with 9 bases left in between. The CDR3 nucleotides are TGTGCCAGCAGTGAAGCGGGTAACACAGATACGCAGTATTTT. Translating it yields CASSEAGNTDTQYF.

This chain joins TRBV9 and TRBJ2-3; 12 bases are a match to TRBD2. Looked up from germline, CDR1 is SGDLS and CDR2 is YYNGEE. V lost 3 bases, J lost 5 bases, and 7 bases stayed unmatched. This CDR3 contains 16 residues. CDR3 amino acids: CASSALAGGSKDTQYF. CDR3 bases: TGTGCCAGCAGCGCCCTAGCGGGAGGGTCAAAAGATACGCAGTATTTT. Based on the CDR3 plus reference TRBV9 and TRBJ2-3, the full variable domain is DSGVTQTPKHLITATGQRVTLRCSPRSGDLSVYWYQQSLDQGLQFLIQYYNGEERAKGNILERFSAQQFPDLHSELNLSSLELGDSALYFCASSALAGGSKDTQYFGPGTRLTVL.

This clone appeared a single time. V and J are TRBV24-1 and TRBJ2-2, with D tentatively TRBD1 (5 bases). CDR1 KGHDR and CDR2 SFDVKD come from the germline V gene. The V and J ends lost 11 bases and 0 bases respectively, with 9 bases between them. The CDR3 is made up of 13 amino acids. CDR3 nucleotides: TGTGCCATCGAGGACACGAACACCGGGGAGCTGTTTTTT. Translated: CAIEDTNTGELFF.

This chain links TRBV11-3 with TRBJ2-1; TRBD2 is a possible D gene (6 bases). Germline CDR1 and CDR2: SGHNT and YENEEA. Trimming took 1 base from V and 0 from J, leaving 10 bases between them. The CDR3 runs 16 residues. CDR3 region: CASSLGEAGSYNEQFF. CDR3 nucleotide sequence: TGTGCCAGCAGCTTAGGGGAGGCCGGCTCCTACAATGAGCAGTTCTTC.

The V gene is TRBV2, the J gene TRBJ2-5; 10 bases are shared with TRBD1. V gave up 4 bases and J gave up 2 bases; unmatched junction bases: 1. CDR3 length: 14 amino acids. Germline V lookup: CDR1 SNHLY, CDR2 FYNNEI. CDR3: CASSVDRGQETQYF. DNA of the CDR3: TGTGCCAGCAGTGTGGACAGGGGGCAAGAGACCCAGTACTTC.

The chain uses TRBV5-1 and TRBJ2-3; 8 nucleotides agree with TRBD1. The length of the CDR3 is 15 residues. Germline V gene data show CDR1 as SGHRS and CDR2 as YFSETQ. J gave up 2 bases and V 3 bases, and 5 bases lay outside the gene matches. This chain's CDR3 is CASSSGQGNTDTQYF. In DNA, the CDR3 is TGCGCCAGCAGCTCCGGACAGGGAAACACAGATACGCAGTATTTT.

V is TRBV6-5 and J is TRBJ2-7; D unclear. V was shortened by 5 bases and J by 3 bases, with 17 bases between the two germline ends. The germline V gene has CDR1 MNHEY and CDR2 SVGAGI. This CDR3 is 15 amino acids long. This chain's CDR3 is CASSLSDRSGYEQYF. The CDR3 DNA sequence: TGTGCCAGCAGTCTAAGCGATAGGAGTGGCTACGAGCAGTACTTC.

The V gene is TRBV4-1, the J gene TRBJ2-2, with 10 bases aligning to TRBD2. Trimming at V came to 0 bases and at J to 3 bases, leaving 13 bases not matched to a gene. The CDR3 sequence is 20 residues long. Germline loops: CDR1 MGHRA, CDR2 YSYEKL. The CDR3 loop is CASSQDKWPSSGSYTGELFF. CDR3 nucleotide sequence: TGCGCCAGCAGCCAAGATAAATGGCCGTCTAGCGGGAGCTACACCGGGGAGCTGTTTTTT.

V and J are TRBV3-1 (or the pseudogene TRBV3-2) and TRBJ2-5; possibly TRBD1 for D (6 bases). Germline V gene lookup returns CDR1 LGHDT and CDR2 YNNKEL (reference sequence). Trimming left V 6 bases short and J 2 bases short, with 16 bases between. There are 15 residues in the CDR3. CDR3 nucleotide sequence: TGTGCCAGCAGACCAACCGGGACACCACAAGAGACCCAGTACTTC. Protein sequence: CASRPTGTPQETQYF.

The rearrangement uses TRBV24-1 and TRBJ2-2, with 9 bases aligning to TRBD2. Germline lookup yields CDR1 KGHDR and CDR2 SFDVKD. V was clipped by 7 bases and J by 2 bases; unmatched bases: 4. This CDR3 is 15 amino acids long. CDR3: CATSKTSGNTGELFF. The CDR3 DNA is TGTGCCACCAGCAAGACTAGCGGCAACACCGGGGAGCTGTTTTTT.

This sequence joins TRBV6-6 and TRBJ1-2; the D is unclear. The V gene's germline CDR1 is MNHNY and CDR2 SVGAGI (reference sequence). The V end lost 6 bases, the J end lost 2 bases, and 13 bases lay between the germline ends. This CDR3 region has 14 residues. The CDR3 region is CASSPAGRNYGYTF. The CDR3 DNA reads as TGTGCCAGCAGCCCGGCTGGCAGGAACTATGGCTACACCTTC.